This TCR beta chain originates from a study of T cell responses to AZD1222 COVID-19 vaccine. Notes on the study in general: Only a handful of people who got AZD1222 tested seropositive at baseline.

This clone is labeled as medium-sized. Its specificity is unknown. TCRdb keeps only in-frame clones here, not all; method: immunoSEQ multiplex PCR. The sample shows 60,000 to 80,000 clones, around nine tenths of them seen only once. CDR3 length: 18 amino acids. The V segment lost 0 bases and the J segment 1 base; nucleotides outside the gene matches: 10. Per the germline V gene, CDR1 is MGHRA and CDR2 is YSYEKL. The gene calls are TRBV4-1 and TRBJ2-3, with TRBD2 matching 7 bases. This TCR derives from an adult in good health. The sequences come from peripheral blood, collected on day 0 of AZD1222 vaccination. The CDR3 is CASSQEPLGRVGTDTQYF. CDR3 nucleotides: TGCGCCAGCAGCCAAGAACCCCTTGGGAGGGTCGGCACAGATACGCAGTATTTT.